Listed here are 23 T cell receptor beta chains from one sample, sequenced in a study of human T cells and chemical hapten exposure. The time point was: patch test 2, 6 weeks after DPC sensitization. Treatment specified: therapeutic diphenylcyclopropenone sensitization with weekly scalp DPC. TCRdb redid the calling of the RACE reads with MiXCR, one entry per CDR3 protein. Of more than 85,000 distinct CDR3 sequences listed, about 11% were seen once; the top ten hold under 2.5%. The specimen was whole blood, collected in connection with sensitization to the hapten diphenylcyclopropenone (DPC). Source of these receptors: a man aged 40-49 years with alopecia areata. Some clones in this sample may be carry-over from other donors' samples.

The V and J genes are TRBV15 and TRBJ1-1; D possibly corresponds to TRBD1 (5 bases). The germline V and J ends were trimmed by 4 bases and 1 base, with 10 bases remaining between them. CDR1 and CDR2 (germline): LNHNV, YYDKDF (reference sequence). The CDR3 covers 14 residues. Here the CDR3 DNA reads TGTGCCACCAGCACTGGGGGAACGAACACTGAAGCTTTCTTT. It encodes CATSTGGTNTEAFF.

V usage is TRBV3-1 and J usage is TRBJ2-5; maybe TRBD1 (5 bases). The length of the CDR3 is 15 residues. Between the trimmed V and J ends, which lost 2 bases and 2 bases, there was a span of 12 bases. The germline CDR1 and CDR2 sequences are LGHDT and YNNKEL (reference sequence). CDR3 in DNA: TGTGCCAGCAGCCAACAGTTCAGGGTTCAAGAGACCCAGTACTTC. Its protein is CASSQQFRVQETQYF.

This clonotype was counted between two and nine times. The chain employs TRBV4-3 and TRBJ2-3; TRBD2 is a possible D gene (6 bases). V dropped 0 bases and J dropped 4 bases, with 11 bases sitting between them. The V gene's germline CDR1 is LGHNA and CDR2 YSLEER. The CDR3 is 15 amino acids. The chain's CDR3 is CASSQDRLVADTQYF. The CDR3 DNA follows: TGCGCCAGCAGCCAAGATAGACTAGTGGCAGATACGCAGTATTTT.

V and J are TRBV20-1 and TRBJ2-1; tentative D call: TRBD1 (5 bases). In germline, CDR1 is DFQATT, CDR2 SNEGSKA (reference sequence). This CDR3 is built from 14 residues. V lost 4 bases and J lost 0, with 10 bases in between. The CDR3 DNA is TGCAGTGCTATCGCAGACAGCTCCTACAATGAGCAGTTCTTC. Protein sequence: CSAIADSSYNEQFF.

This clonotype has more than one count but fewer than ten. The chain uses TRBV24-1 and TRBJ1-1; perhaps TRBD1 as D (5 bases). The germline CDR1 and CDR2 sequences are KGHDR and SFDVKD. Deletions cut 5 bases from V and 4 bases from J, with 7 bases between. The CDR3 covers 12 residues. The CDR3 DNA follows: TGTGCCACCAGTGGTCAGGGCACTGAAGCTTTCTTT. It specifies CATSGQGTEAFF.

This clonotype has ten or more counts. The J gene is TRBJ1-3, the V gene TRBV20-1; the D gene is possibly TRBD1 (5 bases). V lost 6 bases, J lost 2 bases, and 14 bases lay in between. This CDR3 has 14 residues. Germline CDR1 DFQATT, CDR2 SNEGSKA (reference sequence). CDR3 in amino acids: CSARVGGTGNTIYF. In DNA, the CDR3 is TGCAGTGCCAGGGTTGGAGGAACTGGAAACACCATATATTTT.

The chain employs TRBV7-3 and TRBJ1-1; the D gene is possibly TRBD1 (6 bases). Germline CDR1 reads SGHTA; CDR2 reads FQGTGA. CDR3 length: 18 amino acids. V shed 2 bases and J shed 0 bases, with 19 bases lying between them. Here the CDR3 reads CASSLRIRGLQMNTEAFF. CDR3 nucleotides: TGTGCCAGCAGCTTACGCATCAGGGGCCTTCAGATGAACACTGAAGCTTTCTTT.

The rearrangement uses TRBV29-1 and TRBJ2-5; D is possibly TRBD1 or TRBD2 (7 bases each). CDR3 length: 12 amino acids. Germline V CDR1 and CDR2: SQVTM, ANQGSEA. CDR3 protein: CLAGDSQETQYF. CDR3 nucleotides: TGCTTGGCGGGGGACAGCCAAGAGACCCAGTACTTC.

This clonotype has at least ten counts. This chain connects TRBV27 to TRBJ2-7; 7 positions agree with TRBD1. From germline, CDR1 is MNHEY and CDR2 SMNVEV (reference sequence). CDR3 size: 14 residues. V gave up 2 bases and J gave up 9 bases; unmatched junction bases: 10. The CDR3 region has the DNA TGTGCCAGCAGTTTAACGAGGTCAGGGGGTCTGCAGTACTTC. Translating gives CASSLTRSGGLQYF.

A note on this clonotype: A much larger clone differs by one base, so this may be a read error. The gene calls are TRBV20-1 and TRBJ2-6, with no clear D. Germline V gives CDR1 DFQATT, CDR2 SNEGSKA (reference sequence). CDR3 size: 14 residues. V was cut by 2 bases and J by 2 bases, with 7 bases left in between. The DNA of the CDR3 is TGCAGTGCTAGAATCGAGGCTGGGGCCAACGTCCTGACTTTC. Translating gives CSARIEAGANVLTF.

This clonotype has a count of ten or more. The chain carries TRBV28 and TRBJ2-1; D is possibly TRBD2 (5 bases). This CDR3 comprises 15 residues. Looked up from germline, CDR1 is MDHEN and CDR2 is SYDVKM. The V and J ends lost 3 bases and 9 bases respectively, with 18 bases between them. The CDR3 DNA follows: TGTGCCAGCAGTTTCAAGCGGCTTTATCAACCTGAGCAGTTCTTC. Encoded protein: CASSFKRLYQPEQFF.

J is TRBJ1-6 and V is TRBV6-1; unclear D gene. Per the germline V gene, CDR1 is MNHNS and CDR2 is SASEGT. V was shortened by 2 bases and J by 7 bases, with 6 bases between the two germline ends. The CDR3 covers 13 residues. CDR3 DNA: TGTGCCAGCAGTGAAAGGGTGAATTCACCCCTCCACTTT. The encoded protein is CASSERVNSPLHF.

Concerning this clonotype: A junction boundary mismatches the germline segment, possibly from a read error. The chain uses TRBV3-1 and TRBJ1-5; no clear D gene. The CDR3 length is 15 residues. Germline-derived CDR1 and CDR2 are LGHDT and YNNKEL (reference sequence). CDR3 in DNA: TGTGCCAGCAGCCCGGCTCGTTCGGGCAATCATCCCCAGCATTTT. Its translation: CASSPARSGNHPQHF. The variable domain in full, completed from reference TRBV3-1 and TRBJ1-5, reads DTAVSQTPKYLVTQMGNDKSIKCEQNLGHDTMYWYKQDSKKFLKIMFSYNNKELIINETVPNRFSPKSPDKAHLNLHINSLELGDSAVYFCASSPARSGNHPQHFGDGTRLSIL.

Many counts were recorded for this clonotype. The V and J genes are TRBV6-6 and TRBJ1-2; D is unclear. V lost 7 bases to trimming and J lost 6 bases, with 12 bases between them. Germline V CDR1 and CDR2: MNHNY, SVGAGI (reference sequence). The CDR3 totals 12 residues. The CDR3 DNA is TGTGCCAGCACCTTACGCCAGGATGGCTACACCTTC. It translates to CASTLRQDGYTF.

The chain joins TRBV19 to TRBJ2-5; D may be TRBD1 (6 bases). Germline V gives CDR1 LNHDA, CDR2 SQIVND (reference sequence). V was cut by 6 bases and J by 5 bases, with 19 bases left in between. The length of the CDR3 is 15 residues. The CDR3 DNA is TGTGCCAGTAGCGAAGCGCGGACAGCCGGGGAGACCCAGTACTTC. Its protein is CASSEARTAGETQYF.

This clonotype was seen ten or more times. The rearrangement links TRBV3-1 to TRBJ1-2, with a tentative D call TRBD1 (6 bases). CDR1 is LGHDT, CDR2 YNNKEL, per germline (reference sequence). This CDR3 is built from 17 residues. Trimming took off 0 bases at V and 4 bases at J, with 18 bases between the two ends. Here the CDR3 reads CASSQEYWGATFYGYTF. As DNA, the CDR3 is TGTGCCAGCAGCCAAGAATATTGGGGGGCGACGTTCTATGGCTACACCTTC.

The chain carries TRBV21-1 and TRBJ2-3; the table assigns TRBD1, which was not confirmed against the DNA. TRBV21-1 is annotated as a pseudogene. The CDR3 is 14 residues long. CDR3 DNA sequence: TGTGCCAGCAGCACCCGGACTAACACAGATACGCAGTATTTT. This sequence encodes CASSTRTNTDTQYF.

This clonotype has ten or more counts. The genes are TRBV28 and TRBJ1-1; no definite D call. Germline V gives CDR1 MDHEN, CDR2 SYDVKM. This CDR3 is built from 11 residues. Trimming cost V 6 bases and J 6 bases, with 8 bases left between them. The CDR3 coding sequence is TGTGCCAGCAGGACCTTGGCTGAAGCTTTCTTT. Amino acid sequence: CASRTLAEAFF.

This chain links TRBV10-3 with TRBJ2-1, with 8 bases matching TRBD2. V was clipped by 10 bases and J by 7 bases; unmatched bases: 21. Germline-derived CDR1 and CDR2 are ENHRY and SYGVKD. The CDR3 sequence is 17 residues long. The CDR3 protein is CATSFVLEAGVGNEQFF. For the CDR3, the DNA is TGTGCCACTTCTTTCGTCTTAGAAGCGGGAGTGGGGAATGAGCAGTTCTTC.

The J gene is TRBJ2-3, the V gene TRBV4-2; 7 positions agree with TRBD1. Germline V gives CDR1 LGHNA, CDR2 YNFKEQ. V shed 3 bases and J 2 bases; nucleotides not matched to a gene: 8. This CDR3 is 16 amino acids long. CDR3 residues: CASSQERQGPTDTQYF. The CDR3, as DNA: TGTGCCAGCAGCCAGGAAAGACAGGGTCCCACAGATACGCAGTATTTT.

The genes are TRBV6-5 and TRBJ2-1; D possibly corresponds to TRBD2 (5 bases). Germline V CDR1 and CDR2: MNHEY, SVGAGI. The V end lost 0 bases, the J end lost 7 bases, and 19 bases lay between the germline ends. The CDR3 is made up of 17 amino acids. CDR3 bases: TGTGCCAGCAGTTACTCCGCCGGGATCTCCGTAATAAATGAGCAGTTCTTC. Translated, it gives CASSYSAGISVINEQFF.

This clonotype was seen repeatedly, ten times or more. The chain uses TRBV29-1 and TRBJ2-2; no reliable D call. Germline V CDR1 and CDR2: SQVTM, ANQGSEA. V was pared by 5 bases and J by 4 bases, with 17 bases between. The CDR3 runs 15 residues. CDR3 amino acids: CSVLSPERGTGELFF. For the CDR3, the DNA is TGCAGCGTTCTGAGCCCGGAGCGAGGCACCGGGGAGCTGTTTTTT.

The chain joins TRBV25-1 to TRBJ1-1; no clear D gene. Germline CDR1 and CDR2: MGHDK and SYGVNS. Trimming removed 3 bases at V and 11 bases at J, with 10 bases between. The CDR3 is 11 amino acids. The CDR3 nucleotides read TGTGCCAGCAGTGATCCTCCCTCGGCTTTCTTT. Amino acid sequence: CASSDPPSAFF.